The 21 T cell receptor beta chains below all came from one sample that was sequenced in a study of naive CD8 T cells in extremely preterm neonates. Profiling relied on immunoSEQ multiplex PCR, and the TCRdb table lists in-frame clones only, not all of them. Among about 6,100 clones listed, 95% to 99% were seen once. Without labor or membrane rupture, elective cesareans at roughly 37-41 weeks supplied term cord blood. Sequenced: naive CD8+ T cells from cord blood. All receptors derive from a newborn in good health.

The CDR3 loop reads CATLQGGSYEQYF. CDR3 DNA: TGTGCCACCCTCCAGGGGGGTAGCTACGAGCAGTACTTC. The chain has TRBV2 and TRBJ2-7; a weak D match, TRBD1 (7 bases). Germline CDR1 reads SNHLY; CDR2 reads FYNNEI. Trimming pared 10 bases from V and 3 bases from J, leaving 16 bases between. The CDR3 length is 13 residues. Drawing the rest from reference TRBV2 and TRBJ2-7, the complete variable domain is EPEVTQTPSHQVTQMGQEVILRCVPISNHLYFYWYRQILGQKVEFLVSFYNNEISEKSEIFDDQFSVERPDGSNFTLKIRSTKLEDSAMYFCATLQGGSYEQYFGPGTRLTVT.

This chain connects TRBV27 to TRBJ2-5; D possibly uses TRBD1 or TRBD2 (5 bases each). The end of the DNA aligns better with TRBJ2-7, so the J call may be wrong. This CDR3 is built from 14 residues. Germline assignment: CDR1 MNHEY and CDR2 SMNVEV (reference sequence). CDR3 loop: CASRASMGDYEQYF. The DNA for the CDR3 is TGTGCCAGCAGAGCTAGCATGGGGGACTACGAGCAGTACTTC.

CDR3 protein: CASSQEGRGSYNEQFF. CDR3 nucleotide sequence: TGTGCCAGCAGCCAAGAGGGGCGGGGGTCCTACAATGAGCAGTTCTTC. The V call is TRBV4-2, the J call TRBJ2-1, with 7 nucleotides matching TRBD2. Losses at the gene ends were 0 bases for V and 1 base for J; bases not matched to a gene: 3. The germline gives CDR1 LGHNA, CDR2 YNFKEQ. This CDR3 comprises 16 residues.

The V gene is TRBV6-5, the J gene TRBJ1-1; perhaps TRBD1 as D (6 bases). The CDR3 is made up of 13 amino acids. The V gene's germline CDR1 is MNHEY and CDR2 SVGAGI. The V end was cut by 7 bases, the J end by 0 bases, with 9 bases between. CDR3 sequence: CASTDSLNTEAFF. In DNA form, the CDR3 reads TGTGCCAGCACGGACAGCCTGAACACTGAAGCTTTCTTT.

The count of this clone is one. This chain links TRBV27 with TRBJ1-5; no definite D call. The germline gives CDR1 MNHEY, CDR2 SMNVEV (reference sequence). The CDR3 runs 9 residues. Deletions cut 10 bases from V and 11 bases from J, with 9 bases between. The CDR3 region has the DNA TGTGCCACCCCGGAGACCCAGCATTTT. Its translation: CATPETQHF.

The rearrangement uses TRBV9 and TRBJ2-1, with 8 bases matching TRBD2. CDR1 is SGDLS, CDR2 YYNGEE, per germline. The trim removed 3 bases at V and 0 bases at J, leaving 2 bases unmatched. This CDR3 is 15 amino acids long. The CDR3 DNA is TGTGCCAGCAGCGCCGGGACTAGCTCCTACAATGAGCAGTTCTTC. Translating gives CASSAGTSSYNEQFF.

V usage is TRBV6-4 and J usage is TRBJ2-7; 9 bases agree with TRBD1. The germline CDR1 and CDR2 sequences are MRHNA and SNTAGT. This CDR3 is built from 10 residues. Trimming took 8 bases from V and 9 from J; bases not matched to a gene: 2. Written as DNA, the CDR3 is TGTGCCAGCCCGGACAGGGGGCAGTACTTC. Protein: CASPDRGQYF.

This clone was seen only once. The chain employs TRBV13 and TRBJ2-3; 7 bases match TRBD2. CDR1 is PRHDT and CDR2 is FYEKMQ in the germline V gene (reference sequence). With V trimmed by 1 base and J by 4 bases, 8 bases remained unmatched. This CDR3 is built from 16 residues. The chain's CDR3 is CASSLVARERPDTQYF. The CDR3 DNA sequence: TGTGCCAGCAGCTTAGTCGCGCGGGAGAGGCCAGATACGCAGTATTTT.

DNA of the CDR3: TGTGCCTGGAGCGCCGGGACTAGTCACGCAGATACGCAGTATTTT. Its translation is CAWSAGTSHADTQYF. This chain joins TRBV30 and TRBJ2-3; 8 bases agree with TRBD2. The CDR3 covers 15 residues. Germline CDR1 and CDR2: GTSNPN and SVGIG (reference sequence). Trimming removed 3 bases from V and 4 bases from J; junction bases left unmatched: 9.

The chain links TRBV19 to TRBJ1-3; 7 positions agree with TRBD1. Trimming removed 5 bases from V and 6 bases from J; junction bases left unmatched: 10. The germline CDR1 and CDR2 sequences are LNHDA and SQIVND (reference sequence). This CDR3 is built from 15 residues. The CDR3 here is CASSVGGQRKNTIYF. The CDR3 DNA sequence: TGTGCCAGTAGTGTAGGGGGACAGCGGAAAAACACCATATATTTT.

V is TRBV12-2 and J is TRBJ2-2; whether TRBD2, the table's D call, matches the DNA was not checked. TRBV12-2 is designated a pseudogene. The CDR3 is made up of 17 amino acids. CDR3 loop: CASRLKKAGGLAGELFF. The CDR3 DNA follows: TGTGCAAGTCGCTTAAAAAAGGCGGGGGGGCTTGCCGGGGAGCTGTTTTTT.

This chain links TRBV27 with TRBJ2-5; perhaps TRBD1 as D (6 bases). The length of the CDR3 is 13 residues. The V and J ends lost 5 bases and 3 bases respectively, with 10 bases between them. CDR1 is MNHEY, CDR2 SMNVEV, per germline (reference sequence). CDR3 sequence reads: CASSPRTEETQYF. CDR3 bases: TGTGCCAGCAGTCCCCGGACAGAAGAGACCCAGTACTTC.

The chain is built from TRBV10-3 and TRBJ2-5; 7 bases map to TRBD2. The assigned J gene may be wrong: the sequence end matches TRBJ2-7 better. CDR3 length: 12 residues. CDR1 is ENHRY, CDR2 SYGVKD, per germline. The CDR3 DNA reads TGTGCCATCAGTGAAGGGACTAACGAGCAGTACTTC. Translation gives CAISEGTNEQYF.

CDR3: CASSRNPLAGRYTDTQYF. CDR3 DNA: TGTGCCAGCAGTCGAAACCCATTAGCGGGGAGATACACAGATACGCAGTATTTT. The V and J genes are TRBV27 and TRBJ2-3; 8 nucleotides agree with TRBD2. The V segment lost 5 bases and the J segment 2 bases; nucleotides outside the gene matches: 15. Germline values: CDR1 MNHEY, CDR2 SMNVEV (reference sequence). This CDR3 is 18 amino acids long.

The chain combines TRBV18 with TRBJ1-2; D not certain. Germline V gene lookup returns CDR1 KGHSH and CDR2 LQKENI. Deletions cut 3 bases from V and 6 bases from J, with 20 bases between. The CDR3 covers 16 residues. DNA of the CDR3: TGTGCCAGCTCACCTTCCGCGACTGCTGCAATAGATGGCTACACCTTC. It translates to CASSPSATAAIDGYTF.

The gene calls are TRBV9 and TRBJ1-6, with TRBD1 matching 10 bases. The V and J ends lost 3 bases and 12 bases, in that order; junction bases with no gene match: 6. CDR3 length: 14 residues. Germline V gene sequence: CDR1 SGDLS, CDR2 YYNGEE. CDR3 sequence (DNA): TGTGCCAGCAGCGACGGGACAGGGGCCCTACCCCTCCACTTT. Protein sequence: CASSDGTGALPLHF.

V gene TRBV27 combines with J gene TRBJ2-1; 9 bases align to TRBD1. Germline CDR1 and CDR2: MNHEY and SMNVEV (reference sequence). V gave up 4 bases and J gave up 8 bases; unmatched junction bases: 0. The CDR3 is 12 amino acids. CDR3 sequence (DNA): TGTGCCAGCAGTTACAGGGGGCATGAGCAGTTCTTC. Its protein product is CASSYRGHEQFF.

This clone came up once. The rearrangement uses TRBV9 and TRBJ2-7; 7 nucleotides agree with TRBD2. CDR1 SGDLS and CDR2 YYNGEE come from the germline V gene. The length of the CDR3 is 14 residues. J was trimmed by 2 bases and V by 2 bases; bases with no gene match: 4. The CDR3 loop is CASSVGLGAYEQYF. CDR3 nucleotides: TGTGCCAGCAGCGTCGGACTAGGGGCCTACGAGCAGTACTTC.

J is TRBJ1-5 and V is TRBV5-8; D unresolved. Germline assignment: CDR1 SGHTS and CDR2 YDEGEE. Trimming removed 2 bases from V and 0 bases from J, with 6 bases in between. The CDR3 sequence is 14 residues long. CDR3 region: CASSFDFSNQPQHF. DNA of the CDR3: TGTGCCAGCAGCTTTGACTTTAGCAATCAGCCCCAGCATTTT. The whole variable domain, remainder taken from reference TRBV5-8 and TRBJ1-5, is EAGVTQSPTHLIKTRGQQATLRCSPISGHTSVYWYQQALGLGLQFLLWYDEGEERNRGNFPPRFSGRQFPNYSSELNVNALELEDSALYLCASSFDFSNQPQHFGDGTRLSIL.

DNA for the CDR3: TGTGCCAGCAGGCTCGGGACAACGGAGTCTGAAGCTTTCTTT. Translation: CASRLGTTESEAFF. This chain joins TRBV2 and TRBJ1-1; possibly TRBD1 for D (6 bases). Trimming took 6 bases from V and 6 from J, leaving 17 bases between them. CDR1 and CDR2 (germline): SNHLY, FYNNEI. The CDR3 length is 14 residues.

The chain joins TRBV27 to TRBJ1-2; D might be TRBD1 (6 bases). Germline V CDR1 and CDR2: MNHEY, SMNVEV (reference sequence). The CDR3 covers 14 residues. Trimming stripped 6 bases from V and 4 bases from J, with 15 bases between. The CDR3 sequence: CASRLGGLVYGYTF. Written as DNA, the CDR3 is TGTGCCAGCAGACTGGGGGGGCTGGTCTATGGCTACACCTTC.